The present entry profiles one TCR beta chain with its context. This clone was counted once. It has no known antigen specificity. No base-level quality is on record; no much larger clone is a single base apart. The data were taken from a study of T cell responses to AZD1222 COVID-19 vaccine (dated by TCRdb to 2020 to 2022). With regard to the full study: A total of 230 or so trial participants underwent TCR sequencing, of whom about 210 received two doses of AZD1222 and 26 received two doses of the MenACWY control vaccine. Enrollment into the trials was organized by age into subgroups of 18-55, 56-69 and 70-plus years, and those subgroups contained roughly 160, 29 and 62 TCR-sequenced participants, respectively.

Per the germline V gene, MNHEY is the CDR1 and SVGAGI is the CDR2. V is shortened by 6 bases, J by 0 bases, and the region joining them spans 8 bases. Measured from the cysteine to the phenylalanine, the CDR3 is 13 residues long. Here the CDR3 DNA is all that survives: 39 bases in frame from base 1. The time point label on this specimen signifies: about 28 days (+/-7) after the second vaccine dose. The treatment or condition label of this sample denotes: meningococcal conjugate vaccine given as trial control. Vaccinee samples came from UK trials COV001 and COV002, including a single-blind randomized controlled phase 2/3 trial of AZD1222 (ChAdOx1 nCoV-19) in healthy adults. For TCRbeta chain sequencing, PBMC samples were collected from trial participants at day 0 and at day 28 after the second dose. The CDR3 regions of human TCRbeta chains were analyzed by immunosequencing. The published analysis was carried out like this. Repertoire TCRs were matched against a reference library of SARS-CoV-2-specific TCRs generated with the MIRA antigen-specificity platform. Breadth meant the fraction of unique TCRs that were SARS-CoV-2-associated, whereas depth meant the fraction of total T cells that were SARS-CoV-2-associated. Using the MIRA data, each spike-specific TCR was assigned both to the spike region to which the TCR was reactive and to a CD4 or CD8 class. Log10-transformed breadth and depth values were compared by one-way ANOVA with Sidak's multiple comparisons tests. TCRdb took over this immuneACCESS table, retaining in-frame rearrangements with V and J assigned. Such tables are incomplete; in checked studies, under half of the missing clones stem from an unresolved V gene, and the remainder is unexplained. The V and J calls and clone size were taken over from that table, and D and trimming were inferred from the DNA. The sample has some 130,000 clones on record, 70% to 90% of them singletons. The biggest ten clones account for approximately 8% of the sample.

The paper as a whole reports these results and caveats: The 56-69-year group was small, and its depth increase did not reach significance, likely because of low power. Epitopes outside the regions mutated in the B.1.351 and B.1.1.7 variants were reportedly recognized by nearly half of the unique spike-specific TCRs. Conclusions about previously exposed vaccinees are limited because only five or six AZD1222 recipients were SARS-CoV-2 seropositive at baseline. Spike-specific TCR breadth and depth rose significantly after two AZD1222 doses compared with day 0 and with MenACWY recipients. Because no day 14 peak-response samples were available, the repertoires could be characterized only after the peak T cell response. Participants were mostly white British and included more females than males, and it was suggested by the authors that clonal diversity may have been underestimated. The whole spike protein was spanned by vaccine-associated CD4 TCRs, and dominant responses were seen in regions 160-218 and 743-854.

The clonotype was recovered from an adult who received the MenACWY meningococcal vaccine as a control. Sequences were derived from peripheral blood, sampled 28 days after the second dose of the MenACWY control vaccine. Rearrangement joined TRBV6-5 to TRBJ1-1; the D gene lacks a confident call. The CDR3 is CASRKQMNTEAFF. The DNA reads as follows: TGTGCCAGCAGGAAACAGATGAACACTGAAGCTTTCTTT.